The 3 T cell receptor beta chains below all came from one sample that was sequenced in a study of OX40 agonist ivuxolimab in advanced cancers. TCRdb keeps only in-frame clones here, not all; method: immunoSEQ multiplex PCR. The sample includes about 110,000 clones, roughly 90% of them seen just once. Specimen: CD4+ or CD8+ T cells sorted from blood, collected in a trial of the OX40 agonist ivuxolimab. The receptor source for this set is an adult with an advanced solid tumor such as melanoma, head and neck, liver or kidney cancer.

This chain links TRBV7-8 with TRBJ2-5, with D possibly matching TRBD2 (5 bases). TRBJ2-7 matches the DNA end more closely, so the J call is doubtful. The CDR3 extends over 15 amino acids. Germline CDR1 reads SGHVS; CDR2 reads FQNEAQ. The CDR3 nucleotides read TGTGCCAGCAGCTTAGACGGCGGGCAAGGATACGAGCAGTACTTC. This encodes CASSLDGGQGYEQYF.

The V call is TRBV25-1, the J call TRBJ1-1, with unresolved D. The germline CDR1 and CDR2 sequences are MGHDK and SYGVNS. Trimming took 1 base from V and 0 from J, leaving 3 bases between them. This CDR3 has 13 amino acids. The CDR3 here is CASSESVNTEAFF. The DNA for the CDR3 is TGTGCCAGCAGTGAATCAGTGAACACTGAAGCTTTCTTT.

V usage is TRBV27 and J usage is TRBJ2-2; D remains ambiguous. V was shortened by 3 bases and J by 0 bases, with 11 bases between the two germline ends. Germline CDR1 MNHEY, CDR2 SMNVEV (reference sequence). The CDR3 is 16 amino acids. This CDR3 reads CASSFSVIANTGELFF. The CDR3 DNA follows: TGTGCCAGCAGTTTTTCCGTGATCGCGAACACCGGGGAGCTGTTTTTT.